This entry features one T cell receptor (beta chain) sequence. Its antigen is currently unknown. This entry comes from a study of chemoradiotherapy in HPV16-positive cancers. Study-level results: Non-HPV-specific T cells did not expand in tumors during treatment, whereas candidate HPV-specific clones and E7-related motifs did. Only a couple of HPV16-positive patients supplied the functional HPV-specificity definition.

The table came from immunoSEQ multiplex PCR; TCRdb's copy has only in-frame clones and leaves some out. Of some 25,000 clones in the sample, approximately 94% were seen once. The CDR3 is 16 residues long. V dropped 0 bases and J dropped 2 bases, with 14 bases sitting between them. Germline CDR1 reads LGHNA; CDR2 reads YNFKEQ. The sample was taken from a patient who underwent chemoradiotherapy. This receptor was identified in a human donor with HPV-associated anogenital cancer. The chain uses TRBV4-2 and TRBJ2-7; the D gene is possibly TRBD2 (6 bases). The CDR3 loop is CASSQDGGFEAYEQYF. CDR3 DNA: TGTGCCAGCAGCCAAGATGGAGGGTTCGAAGCCTACGAGCAGTACTTC.